Detailed here is one T cell receptor (beta chain). Its specificity is not known. The CDR3 sequence is 14 residues long. Germline V gene data show CDR1 as SGHRS and CDR2 as YFSETQ. V lost 0 bases and J lost 4, with 7 bases in between. The data are from a study of Ad26.COV2.S vaccination and SARS-CoV-2 variants. Looking at the study overall: Participants got Ad26.COV2.S intramuscularly, once or twice 56 days apart.

Treatment reported: some 20 received Ad26.COV2.S at low or high dose, single or two shots; several received placebo; per-sample allocation not given. Day 63 after the first injection of vaccine or placebo was the sampling time. Recruitment in Boston yielded a donor of adult age, 18-55 years. General study points: The analyses of TCR breadth and depth may have understated the size of total T cell responses. Across vaccine and placebo recipients, the breadth of non-spike TCRs was similar.

The assay was immunoSEQ multiplex PCR, and TCRdb's table has in-frame clones only and misses some. This table holds 300,000 to 350,000 clones, about 86% found once. The TCR originated in a person between 18 and 59 years old who received the Ad26.COV2.S COVID-19 vaccine or a placebo. The sample here was peripheral blood, taken in a trial of Ad26.COV2.S vaccine versus placebo. The chain couples TRBV5-1 to TRBJ2-2; D not certain. The CDR3 loop reads CASSLDQITGELFF. In DNA, the CDR3 is TGCGCCAGCAGCTTGGACCAAATCACCGGGGAGCTGTTTTTT.